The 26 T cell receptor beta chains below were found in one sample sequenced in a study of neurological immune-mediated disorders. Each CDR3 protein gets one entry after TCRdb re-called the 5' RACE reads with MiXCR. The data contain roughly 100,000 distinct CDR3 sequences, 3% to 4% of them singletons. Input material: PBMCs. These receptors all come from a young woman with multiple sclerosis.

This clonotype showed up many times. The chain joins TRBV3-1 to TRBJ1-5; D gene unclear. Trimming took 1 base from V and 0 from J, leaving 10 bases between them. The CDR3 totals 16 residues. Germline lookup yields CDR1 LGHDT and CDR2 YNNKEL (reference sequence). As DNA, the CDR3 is TGTGCCAGCAGCCAAGGATTCGGCAGTAGCAATCAGCCCCAGCATTTT. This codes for CASSQGFGSSNQPQHF.

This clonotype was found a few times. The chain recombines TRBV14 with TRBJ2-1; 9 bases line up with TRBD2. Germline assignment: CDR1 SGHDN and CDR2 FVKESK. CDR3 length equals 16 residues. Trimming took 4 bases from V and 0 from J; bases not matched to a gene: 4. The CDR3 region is CASSRLAGSSYNEQFF. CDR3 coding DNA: TGTGCCAGCAGCCGGCTAGCGGGAAGCTCCTACAATGAGCAGTTCTTC.

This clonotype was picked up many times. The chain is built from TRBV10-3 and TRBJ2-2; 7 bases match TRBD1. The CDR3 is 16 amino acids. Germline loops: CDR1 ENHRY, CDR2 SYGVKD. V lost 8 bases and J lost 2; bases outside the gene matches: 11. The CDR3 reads CAIASSGTANTGELFF. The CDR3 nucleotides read TGTGCCATCGCCTCATCCGGGACAGCTAACACCGGGGAGCTGTTTTTT.

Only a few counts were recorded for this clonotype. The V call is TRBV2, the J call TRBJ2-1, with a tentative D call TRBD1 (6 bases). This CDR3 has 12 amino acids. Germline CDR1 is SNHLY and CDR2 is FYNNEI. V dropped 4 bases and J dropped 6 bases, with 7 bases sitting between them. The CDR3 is CASSGDTNEQFF. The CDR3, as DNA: TGTGCCAGCAGTGGGGACACCAATGAGCAGTTCTTC. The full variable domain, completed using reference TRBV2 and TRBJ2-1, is EPEVTQTPSHQVTQMGQEVILRCVPISNHLYFYWYRQILGQKVEFLVSFYNNEISEKSEIFDDQFSVERPDGSNFTLKIRSTKLEDSAMYFCASSGDTNEQFFGPGTRLTVL.

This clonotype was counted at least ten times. The CDR3 DNA is TGTGCCAGCAGCCGGGGGGCCTCTAACTATGGCTACACCTTC. Translated, it gives CASSRGASNYGYTF. V is TRBV3-1 and J is TRBJ1-2, with D tentatively TRBD1 (6 bases). Germline CDR1 is LGHDT and CDR2 is YNNKEL (reference sequence). Trimming took 4 bases from V and 0 from J, leaving 9 bases between them. The length of the CDR3 is 14 residues.

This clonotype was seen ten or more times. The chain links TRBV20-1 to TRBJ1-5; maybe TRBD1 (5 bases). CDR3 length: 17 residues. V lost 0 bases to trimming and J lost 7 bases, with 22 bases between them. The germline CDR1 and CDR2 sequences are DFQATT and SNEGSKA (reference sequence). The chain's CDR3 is CSARDVGRAAFSQPQHF. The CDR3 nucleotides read TGCAGTGCTAGAGATGTGGGACGGGCAGCCTTTAGCCAGCCCCAGCATTTT.

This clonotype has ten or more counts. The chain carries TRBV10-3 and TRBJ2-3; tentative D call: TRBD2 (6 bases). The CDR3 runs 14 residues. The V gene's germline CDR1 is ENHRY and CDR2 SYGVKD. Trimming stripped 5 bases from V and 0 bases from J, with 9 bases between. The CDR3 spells CAISSGTSTDTQYF. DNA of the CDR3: TGTGCCATCAGTTCAGGGACTAGCACAGATACGCAGTATTTT.

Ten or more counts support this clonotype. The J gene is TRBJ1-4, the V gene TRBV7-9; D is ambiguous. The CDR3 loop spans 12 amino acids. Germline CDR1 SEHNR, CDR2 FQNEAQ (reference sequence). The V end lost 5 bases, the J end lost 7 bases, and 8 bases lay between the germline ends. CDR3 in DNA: TGTGCCAGCAGCCCAGATGGTGAAAAACTGTTTTTT. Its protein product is CASSPDGEKLFF. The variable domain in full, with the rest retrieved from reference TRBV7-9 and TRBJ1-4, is DTGVSQNPRHKITKRGQNVTFRCDPISEHNRLYWYRQTLGQGPEFLTYFQNEAQLEKSRLLSDRFSAERPKGSFSTLEIQRTEQGDSAMYLCASSPDGEKLFFGSGTQLSVL.

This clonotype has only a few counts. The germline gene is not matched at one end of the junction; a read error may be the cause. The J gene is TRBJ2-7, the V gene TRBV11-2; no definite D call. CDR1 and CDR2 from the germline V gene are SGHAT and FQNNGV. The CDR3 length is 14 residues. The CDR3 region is CAISLMGNSYEQYF. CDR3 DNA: TGTGCCATCAGCCTAATGGGGAATTCCTACGAGCAGTACTTC.

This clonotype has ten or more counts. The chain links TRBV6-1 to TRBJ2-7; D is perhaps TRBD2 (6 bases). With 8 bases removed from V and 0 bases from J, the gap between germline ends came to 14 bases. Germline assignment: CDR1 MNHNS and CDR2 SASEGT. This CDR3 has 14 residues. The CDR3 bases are TGTGCCAGCGTAACCGGGAGATCCTCCTACGAGCAGTACTTC. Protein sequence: CASVTGRSSYEQYF.

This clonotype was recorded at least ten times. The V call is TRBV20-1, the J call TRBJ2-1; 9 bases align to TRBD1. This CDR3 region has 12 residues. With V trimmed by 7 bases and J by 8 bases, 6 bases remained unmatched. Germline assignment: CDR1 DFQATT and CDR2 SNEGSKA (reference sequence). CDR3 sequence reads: CSGQGDLDEQFF. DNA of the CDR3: TGCAGTGGACAGGGGGATCTTGATGAGCAGTTCTTC.

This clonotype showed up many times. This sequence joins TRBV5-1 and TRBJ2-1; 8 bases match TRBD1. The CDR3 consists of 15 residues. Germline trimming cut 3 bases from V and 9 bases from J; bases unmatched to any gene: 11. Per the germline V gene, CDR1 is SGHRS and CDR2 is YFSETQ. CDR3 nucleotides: TGCGCCAGCAGCTACCGAGACAGGGGAGGCGGTGAGCAGTTCTTC. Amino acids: CASSYRDRGGGEQFF. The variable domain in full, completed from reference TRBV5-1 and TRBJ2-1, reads KAGVTQTPRYLIKTRGQQVTLSCSPISGHRSVSWYQQTPGQGLQFLFEYFSETQRNKGNFPGRFSGRQFSNSRSEMNVSTLELGDSALYLCASSYRDRGGGEQFFGPGTRLTVL.

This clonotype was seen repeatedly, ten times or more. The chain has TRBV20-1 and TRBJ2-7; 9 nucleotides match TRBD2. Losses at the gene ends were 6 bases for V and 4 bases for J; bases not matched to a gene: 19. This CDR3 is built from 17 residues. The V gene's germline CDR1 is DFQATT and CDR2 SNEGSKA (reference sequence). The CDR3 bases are TGCAGTGCCCTTAGGACCACCCCCAGCGGGGGGAAGTACGAGCAGTACTTC. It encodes CSALRTTPSGGKYEQYF.

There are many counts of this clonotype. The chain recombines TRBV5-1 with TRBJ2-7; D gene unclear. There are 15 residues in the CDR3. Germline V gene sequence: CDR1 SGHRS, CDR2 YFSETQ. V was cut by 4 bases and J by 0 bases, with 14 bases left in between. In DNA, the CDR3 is TGCGCCAGCAGCCTGGACCAAACCTCCTCCTACGAGCAGTACTTC. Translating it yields CASSLDQTSSYEQYF. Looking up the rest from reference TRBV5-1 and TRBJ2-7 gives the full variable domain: KAGVTQTPRYLIKTRGQQVTLSCSPISGHRSVSWYQQTPGQGLQFLFEYFSETQRNKGNFPGRFSGRQFSNSRSEMNVSTLELGDSALYLCASSLDQTSSYEQYFGPGTRLTVT.

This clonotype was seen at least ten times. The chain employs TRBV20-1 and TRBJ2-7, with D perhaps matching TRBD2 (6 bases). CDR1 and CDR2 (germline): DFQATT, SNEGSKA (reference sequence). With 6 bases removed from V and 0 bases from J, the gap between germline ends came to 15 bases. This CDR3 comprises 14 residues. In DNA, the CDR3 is TGCAGTGCCCGGGACTTCAGGAGCTCCTACGAGCAGTACTTC. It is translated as CSARDFRSSYEQYF.

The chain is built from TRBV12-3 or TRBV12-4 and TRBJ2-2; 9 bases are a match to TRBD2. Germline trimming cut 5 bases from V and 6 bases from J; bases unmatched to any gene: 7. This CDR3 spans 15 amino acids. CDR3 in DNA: TGTGCCAGCAGTGCTAGCGGGATTGGTGCCGGGGAGCTGTTTTTT. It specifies CASSASGIGAGELFF.

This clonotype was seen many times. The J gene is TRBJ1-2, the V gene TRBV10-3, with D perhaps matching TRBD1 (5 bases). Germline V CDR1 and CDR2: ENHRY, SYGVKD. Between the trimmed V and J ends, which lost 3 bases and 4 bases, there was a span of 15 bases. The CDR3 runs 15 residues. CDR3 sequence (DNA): TGTGCCATCAGTGAAGGATCAGGGAGAGGCTATGGCTACACCTTC. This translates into CAISEGSGRGYGYTF.

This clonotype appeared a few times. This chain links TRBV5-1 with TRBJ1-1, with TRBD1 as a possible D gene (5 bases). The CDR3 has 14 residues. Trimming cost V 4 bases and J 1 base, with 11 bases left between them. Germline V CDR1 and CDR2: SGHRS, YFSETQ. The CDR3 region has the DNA TGCGCCAGCAGCGTCGACAGACCGAACACTGAAGCTTTCTTT. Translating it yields CASSVDRPNTEAFF.

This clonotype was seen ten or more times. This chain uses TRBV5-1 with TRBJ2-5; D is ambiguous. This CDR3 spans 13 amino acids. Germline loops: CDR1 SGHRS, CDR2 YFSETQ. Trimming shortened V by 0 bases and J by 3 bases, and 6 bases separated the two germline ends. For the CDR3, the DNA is TGCGCCAGCAGCTTGGCGGAAAAAGAGACCCAGTACTTC. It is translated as CASSLAEKETQYF.

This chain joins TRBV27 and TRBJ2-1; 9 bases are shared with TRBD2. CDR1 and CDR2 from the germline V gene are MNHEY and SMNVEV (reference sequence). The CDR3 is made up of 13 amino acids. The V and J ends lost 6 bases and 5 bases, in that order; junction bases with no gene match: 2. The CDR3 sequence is CASRSGGNNEQFF. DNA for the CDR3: TGTGCCAGCAGGAGCGGGGGGAACAATGAGCAGTTCTTC.

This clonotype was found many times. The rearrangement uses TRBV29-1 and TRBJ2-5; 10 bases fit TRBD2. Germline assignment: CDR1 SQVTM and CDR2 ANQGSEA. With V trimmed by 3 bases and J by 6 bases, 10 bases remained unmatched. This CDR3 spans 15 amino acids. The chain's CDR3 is CSVEGASGSGKTQYF. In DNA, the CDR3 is TGCAGCGTTGAGGGGGCTAGCGGGAGTGGGAAGACCCAGTACTTC.

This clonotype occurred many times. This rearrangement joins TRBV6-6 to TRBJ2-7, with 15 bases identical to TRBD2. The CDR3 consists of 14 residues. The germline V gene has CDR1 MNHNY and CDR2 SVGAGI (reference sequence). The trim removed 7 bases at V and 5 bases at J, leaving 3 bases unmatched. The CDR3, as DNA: TGTGCCAGCACCGGACTAGCGGGAGGGAACGAGCAGTACTTC. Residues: CASTGLAGGNEQYF.

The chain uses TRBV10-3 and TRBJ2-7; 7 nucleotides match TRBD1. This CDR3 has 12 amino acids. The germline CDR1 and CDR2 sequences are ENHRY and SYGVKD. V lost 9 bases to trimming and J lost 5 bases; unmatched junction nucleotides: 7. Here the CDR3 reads CAIASQGDEQYF. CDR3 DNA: TGTGCCATTGCTTCTCAGGGGGACGAGCAGTACTTC.

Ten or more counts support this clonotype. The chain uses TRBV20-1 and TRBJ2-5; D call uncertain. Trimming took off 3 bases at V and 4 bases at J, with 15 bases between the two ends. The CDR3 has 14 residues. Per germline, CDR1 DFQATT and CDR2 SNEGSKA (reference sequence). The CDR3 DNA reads TGCAGTGCTAGTGAGTCCGCGGTACTAGAGACCCAGTACTTC. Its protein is CSASESAVLETQYF.

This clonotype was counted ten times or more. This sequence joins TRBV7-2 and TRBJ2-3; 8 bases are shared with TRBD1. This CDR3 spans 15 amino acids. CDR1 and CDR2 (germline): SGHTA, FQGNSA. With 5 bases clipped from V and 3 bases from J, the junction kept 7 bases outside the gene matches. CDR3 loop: CASSPDRVGTDTQYF. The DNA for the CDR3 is TGTGCCAGCAGCCCGGACAGGGTTGGGACAGATACGCAGTATTTT.

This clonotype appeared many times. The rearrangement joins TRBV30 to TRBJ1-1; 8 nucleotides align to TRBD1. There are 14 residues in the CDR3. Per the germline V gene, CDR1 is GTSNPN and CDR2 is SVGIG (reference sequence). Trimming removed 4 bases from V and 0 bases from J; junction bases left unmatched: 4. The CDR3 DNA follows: TGTGCCTGGAATGGACAGGGTATGAACACTGAAGCTTTCTTT. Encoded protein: CAWNGQGMNTEAFF.